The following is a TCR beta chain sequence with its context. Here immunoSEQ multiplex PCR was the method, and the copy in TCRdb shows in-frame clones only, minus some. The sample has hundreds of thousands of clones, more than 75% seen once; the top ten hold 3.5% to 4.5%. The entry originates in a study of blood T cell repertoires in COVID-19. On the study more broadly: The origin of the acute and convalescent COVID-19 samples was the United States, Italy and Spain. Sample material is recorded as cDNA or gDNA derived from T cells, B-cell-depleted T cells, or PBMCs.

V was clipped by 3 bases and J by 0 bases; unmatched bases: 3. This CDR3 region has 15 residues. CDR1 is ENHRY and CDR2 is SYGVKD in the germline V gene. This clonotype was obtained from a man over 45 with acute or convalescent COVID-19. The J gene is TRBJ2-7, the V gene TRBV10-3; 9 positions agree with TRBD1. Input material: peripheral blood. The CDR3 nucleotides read TGTGCCATCAGTGATACGGGACAGGGCTCCTACGAGCAGTACTTC. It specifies CAISDTGQGSYEQYF.